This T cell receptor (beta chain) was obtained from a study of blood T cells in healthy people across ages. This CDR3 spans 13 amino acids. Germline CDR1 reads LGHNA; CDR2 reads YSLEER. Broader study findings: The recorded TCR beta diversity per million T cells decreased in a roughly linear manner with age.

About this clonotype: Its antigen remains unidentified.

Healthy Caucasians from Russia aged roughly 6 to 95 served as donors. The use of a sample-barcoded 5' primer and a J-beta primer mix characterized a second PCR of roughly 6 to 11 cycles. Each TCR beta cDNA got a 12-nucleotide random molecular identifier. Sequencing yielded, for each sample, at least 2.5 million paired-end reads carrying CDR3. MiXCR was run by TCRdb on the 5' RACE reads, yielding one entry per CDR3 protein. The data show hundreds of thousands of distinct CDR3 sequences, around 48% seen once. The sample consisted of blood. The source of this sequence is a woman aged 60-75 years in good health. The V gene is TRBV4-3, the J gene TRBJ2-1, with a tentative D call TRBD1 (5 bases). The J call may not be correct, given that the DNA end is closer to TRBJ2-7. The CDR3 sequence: CASSPVDSNEQYF. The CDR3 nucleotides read TGCGCCAGCAGCCCGGTAGACAGCAATGAGCAGTACTTC.